One TCR beta chain is described in this entry. The antigen is undetermined. TCRdb's copy holds only in-frame clones and misses some; the assay was immunoSEQ multiplex PCR. The sample records more than 95,000 clones, approximately 91% being singletons. CDR3 length equals 17 residues. V lost 0 bases to trimming and J lost 1 base; unmatched junction nucleotides: 8. CDR1 is SGHVS, CDR2 FQNEAQ, per germline. This sample was included in a study of cytomegalovirus exposure and HLA in healthy donors. Study findings and constraints: Among TCR beta chains, those listed as cytomegalovirus-associated numbered fewer than 200. Published work reported that the classifier diagnosed cytomegalovirus status with high specificity and sensitivity.

The sequenced sample consisted of PBMCs. This clonotype was sampled from a man younger than 35 in good health and CMV-seropositive. The rearrangement uses TRBV7-8 and TRBJ2-5; 7 nucleotides line up with TRBD1. DNA of the CDR3: TGTGCCAGCAGCTTAGCACAGGGGTCCCCAGGCCAAGAGACCCAGTACTTC. Translated, it gives CASSLAQGSPGQETQYF.